This TCR beta chain was captured by sequencing in a study of identical twins. Germline V gives CDR1 SGHKS, CDR2 YYEKEE (reference sequence). V dropped 2 bases and J dropped 0 bases, with 6 bases sitting between them. This CDR3 has 15 residues. Study-wide findings and caveats: Carriage of fewer insertions was seen in abundant cord blood beta clonotypes, whereas memory repertoires showed none. Possibly, invariant MAIT and iNKT cells partly confounded zero-insertion analyses.

cDNA carried unique molecular identifiers, and a universal primer site was added by template switching. TCRdb itself ran the 5' RACE reads through MiXCR, one entry per CDR3 protein. The sample gives hundreds of thousands of distinct CDR3 sequences, around 24% of which show up once; approximately 0.5% is in the top ten. Notes on this clonotype: The antigen is unknown.

Separately, the same data were catalogued under a study of yellow fever vaccine responses in identical twins.

This receptor was taken from a woman in her late teens or twenties in good health. The sequenced material came from CD4+ T cells sorted from blood. The chain carries TRBV5-5 and TRBJ2-6; no clear D. In DNA form, the CDR3 reads TGTGCCAGCAGCTTTACTAACTCTGGGGCCAACGTCCTGACTTTC. It translates to CASSFTNSGANVLTF.